These 22 T cell receptor beta chains came from one sample sequenced in a study of CD8 T cells in Susac syndrome (dated by TCRdb to between 2018 and 2021). Library prep was done by the immunoSEQ multiplex PCR assay. RNA was extracted using the RNeasy kit, and about 0.45 to 1 ug of the RNA was reverse transcribed with random hexamers. TCRdb applied fastp at Q25 and MiXCR to the public reads, then kept only in-frame beta chains. When rows share a CDR3 protein, they turn into one entry using the most common DNA and genes. The sample records about 60,000 distinct CDR3 sequences, 94% of which are singletons. Of the sample, 0.56% falls within the top ten clones. The sequencing sample was made of CD8+ T cells from PBMCs. These receptors were collected from a human donor with multiple sclerosis.

The J gene is TRBJ2-7, the V gene TRBV4-3; D remains unclear. The CDR3 has 14 residues. Trimming removed 0 bases from V and 1 base from J, with 7 bases in between. Germline CDR1 reads LGHNA; CDR2 reads YSLEER. CDR3 residues: CASSQETSSYEQYF. Here the CDR3 DNA reads TGCGCCAGCAGCCAAGAGACAAGTTCCTACGAGCAGTACTTC.

This chain joins TRBV20-1 and TRBJ2-7; 12 bases match TRBD2. CDR3 length: 13 amino acids. Germline values: CDR1 DFQATT, CDR2 SNEGSKA (reference sequence). V was clipped by 3 bases and J by 4 bases; unmatched bases: 1. DNA for the CDR3: TGCAGTGCTAGCACTAGCGGGGGGTACGAGCAGTACTTC. Its translation is CSASTSGGYEQYF.

The CDR3 bases are TGTGCCAGTAGTATACTAAGCGGACAGGACGAGTTCTTC. The encoded protein is CASSILSGQDEFF. This chain connects TRBV19 to TRBJ2-1, with 7 nucleotides matching TRBD1. The CDR3 is 13 amino acids. Germline CDR1 is LNHDA and CDR2 is SQIVND (reference sequence). J lost 14 bases, V lost 2 bases, and 9 bases had no gene match.

This clonotype was recorded a few times. This chain connects TRBV29-1 to TRBJ2-7; a weak D match, TRBD1 (5 bases). V gave up 7 bases and J gave up 4 bases, with 14 bases separating them. The CDR3 is 12 amino acids. CDR1 and CDR2 from the germline V gene are SQVTM and ANQGSEA. The CDR3 is CSARTMLYEQYF. The CDR3 nucleotides read TGCAGCGCCCGGACAATGCTTTACGAGCAGTACTTC.

The gene calls are TRBV15 and TRBJ1-5, with D tentatively TRBD1 (5 bases). CDR3 length: 15 residues. Germline CDR1 is LNHNV and CDR2 is YYDKDF (reference sequence). With 1 base removed from V and 4 bases from J, the gap between germline ends came to 11 bases. The CDR3 protein is CATSRVTELNQPQHF. The CDR3, as DNA: TGTGCCACCAGCAGAGTGACAGAACTGAATCAGCCCCAGCATTTT.

The chain carries TRBV29-1 and TRBJ1-2; D is uncertain. Looked up from germline, CDR1 is SQVTM and CDR2 is ANQGSEA. Trimming stripped 4 bases from V and 8 bases from J, with 17 bases between. The CDR3 is 13 amino acids. The CDR3 nucleotides read TGCAGCGTTGTCGGGAGGGAGACGGAAGGCTACACCTTC. Residues: CSVVGRETEGYTF.

The J gene is TRBJ1-2, the V gene TRBV13, with a possible D match to TRBD1 (6 bases). CDR3 length: 14 amino acids. The V end lost 5 bases, the J end lost 2 bases, and 12 bases lay between the germline ends. Germline loops: CDR1 PRHDT, CDR2 FYEKMQ (reference sequence). The CDR3 DNA sequence: TGTGCCAGCAGCCCCGAGGGGGAAAACTATGGCTACACCTTC. Protein: CASSPEGENYGYTF.

This chain links TRBV25-1 with TRBJ2-1; weak D call: TRBD2 (6 bases). Germline V gives CDR1 MGHDK, CDR2 SYGVNS. This CDR3 is built from 14 residues. V was cut by 4 bases and J by 4 bases, with 11 bases left in between. The CDR3 coding sequence is TGTGCCAGCAGTGGGGGGACTGAATACAATGAGCAGTTCTTC. Protein: CASSGGTEYNEQFF.

The V gene is TRBV27, the J gene TRBJ2-1, with D unclear. Germline loops: CDR1 MNHEY, CDR2 SMNVEV (reference sequence). The CDR3 loop spans 13 amino acids. V was trimmed by 1 base and J by 15 bases, leaving 16 bases between them. This chain's CDR3 is CASSLLPGPLGFF. CDR3 nucleotide sequence: TGTGCCAGCAGTTTATTGCCCGGCCCCCTGGGGTTCTTC.

This chain connects TRBV11-1 to TRBJ2-5; no reliable D call. Germline V lookup: CDR1 SGHAT, CDR2 FQDESV (reference sequence). This CDR3 spans 12 amino acids. The germline V and J ends were trimmed by 3 bases and 3 bases, with 5 bases remaining between them. As DNA, the CDR3 is TGTGCCAGCAGCTTCAGGAAAGAGACCCAGTACTTC. Amino acid sequence: CASSFRKETQYF.

This chain joins TRBV29-1 and TRBJ2-7; TRBD1 aligns across 7 bases. The length of the CDR3 is 13 residues. V trimming: 3 bases; J trimming: 1 base; junction bases outside the gene matches: 3. The germline gives CDR1 SQVTM, CDR2 ANQGSEA. CDR3 in amino acids: CSVDRQGSYEQYF. The CDR3 DNA reads TGCAGCGTTGACCGACAGGGTTCCTACGAGCAGTACTTC.

The gene calls are TRBV5-4 and TRBJ2-3; 13 bases match TRBD2. This CDR3 comprises 15 residues. The V and J ends lost 3 bases and 7 bases, in that order; junction bases with no gene match: 5. Germline lookup yields CDR1 SGHNT and CDR2 YYREEE (reference sequence). CDR3 bases: TGTGCCAGCAGCTCCTGGACTAGCGGGGGCTATACGCAGTATTTT. Translating gives CASSSWTSGGYTQYF.

This sequence joins TRBV6-5 and TRBJ1-3; possible D gene TRBD1, 5 bases. Between the trimmed V and J ends, which lost 2 bases and 4 bases, there was a span of 9 bases. The CDR3 spans 14 residues. Germline V gene lookup returns CDR1 MNHEY and CDR2 SVGAGI. CDR3 DNA: TGTGCCAGCAGTTACGGAGGGGAAGGAAACACCATATATTTT. Protein: CASSYGGEGNTIYF.

This chain uses TRBV27 with TRBJ2-7; D is perhaps TRBD1 (6 bases). Trimming removed 6 bases at V and 0 bases at J, with 12 bases between. The CDR3 contains 14 residues. CDR1 is MNHEY, CDR2 SMNVEV, per germline (reference sequence). The CDR3 loop is CASSSRDISYEQYF. As DNA, the CDR3 is TGTGCCAGCAGCTCCCGGGACATCTCCTACGAGCAGTACTTC.

The chain combines TRBV27 with TRBJ1-2; D might be TRBD1 (5 bases). CDR1 and CDR2 (germline): MNHEY, SMNVEV (reference sequence). The V gene lost 6 bases and the J gene lost 3 bases, with 20 bases spanning the gap. The CDR3 loop spans 16 amino acids. CDR3 nucleotide sequence: TGTGCCAGCAGCCGCGTCCCGGGGGATAGGTACTATGGCTACACCTTC. Translating it yields CASSRVPGDRYYGYTF.

This chain uses TRBV29-1 with TRBJ2-3; D possibly uses TRBD1 or TRBD2 (5 bases each). Trimming removed 4 bases at V and 2 bases at J, with 13 bases between. Per the germline V gene, CDR1 is SQVTM and CDR2 is ANQGSEA. The CDR3 runs to 14 residues. CDR3 nucleotide sequence: TGCAGCGTTGTGGGGGTGAGGGACACAGATACGCAGTATTTT. The encoded protein is CSVVGVRDTDTQYF.

CDR3: CSARDTSGRGYEQYF. CDR3 nucleotide sequence: TGCAGTGCTAGAGATACTAGCGGGAGAGGTTACGAGCAGTACTTC. This chain links TRBV20-1 with TRBJ2-7; 11 bases are shared with TRBD2. Looked up from germline, CDR1 is DFQATT and CDR2 is SNEGSKA (reference sequence). CDR3 size: 15 residues. Trimming took 0 bases from V and 4 from J; bases not matched to a gene: 5.

V and J are TRBV7-9 and TRBJ1-2; possible D gene TRBD1, 6 bases. This CDR3 comprises 11 residues. The germline V gene has CDR1 SEHNR and CDR2 FQNEAQ (reference sequence). The V and J ends lost 2 bases and 12 bases respectively, with 10 bases between them. CDR3 coding DNA: TGTGCCAGCAGCTTAACAGGGACAAACACCTTC. Translation gives CASSLTGTNTF.

The J gene is TRBJ2-1, the V gene TRBV4-3; tentative D call: TRBD2 (6 bases). The CDR3 has 15 amino acids. Trimming left V 5 bases short and J 0 bases short, with 11 bases between. Germline CDR1 and CDR2: LGHNA and YSLEER. CDR3 amino acids: CASSTTSTSYNEQFF. In DNA form, the CDR3 reads TGCGCCAGCAGCACTACTAGCACCTCCTACAATGAGCAGTTCTTC.

The rearrangement links TRBV7-9 to TRBJ2-4; D is unresolved. Germline-derived CDR1 and CDR2 are SEHNR and FQNEAQ (reference sequence). V lost 4 bases to trimming and J lost 6 bases, with 13 bases between them. The CDR3 sequence is 14 residues long. CDR3 loop: CASSSGPDGNIQYF. Written as DNA, the CDR3 is TGTGCCAGCAGCTCCGGGCCGGACGGAAACATTCAGTACTTC.

The rearrangement joins TRBV27 to TRBJ1-5; no firm D call. The V gene's germline CDR1 is MNHEY and CDR2 SMNVEV (reference sequence). This CDR3 is built from 14 residues. With 5 bases removed from V and 1 base from J, the gap between germline ends came to 9 bases. CDR3: CASSHFDSNQPQHF. The CDR3 nucleotides are TGTGCCAGCAGTCACTTCGACAGCAATCAGCCCCAGCATTTT.

The gene calls are TRBV30 and TRBJ2-7; the D gene could be TRBD1 or TRBD2 (5 bases each). The CDR3 covers 14 residues. Trimming pared 3 bases from V and 2 bases from J, leaving 14 bases between. Germline loops: CDR1 GTSNPN, CDR2 SVGIG (reference sequence). This CDR3 is CAWRPARDPYEQYF. The DNA for the CDR3 is TGTGCCTGGAGGCCTGCTCGGGACCCCTACGAGCAGTACTTC.